These 24 T cell receptor beta chains were sequenced from one sample in a study of cytomegalovirus exposure and HLA in healthy donors. The repertoire was sequenced with immunoSEQ multiplex PCR; TCRdb's copy has only in-frame clones and lacks some. The sample contains some 260,000 clones, roughly 84% of which appear only once. Sequencing used PBMCs. The receptor source for this set is a man aged 18 to 30 in good health and CMV-seropositive.

The gene calls are TRBV5-1 and TRBJ2-2, with D uncertain. Trimming took 4 bases from V and 0 from J, leaving 7 bases between them. The CDR3 is 14 amino acids. Germline CDR1 reads SGHRS; CDR2 reads YFSETQ. The CDR3 bases are TGCGCCAGCAGCAAAGGAGCGAACACCGGGGAGCTGTTTTTT. Translating gives CASSKGANTGELFF. Full variable domain (missing parts from reference TRBV5-1 and TRBJ2-2): KAGVTQTPRYLIKTRGQQVTLSCSPISGHRSVSWYQQTPGQGLQFLFEYFSETQRNKGNFPGRFSGRQFSNSRSEMNVSTLELGDSALYLCASSKGANTGELFFGEGSRLTVL.

This chain connects TRBV27 to TRBJ2-7; 12 nucleotides match TRBD2. CDR1 is MNHEY, CDR2 SMNVEV, per germline (reference sequence). CDR3 length: 15 residues. V lost 6 bases to trimming and J lost 0 bases; unmatched junction nucleotides: 3. The DNA for the CDR3 is TGTGCCAGCAGGGGGGGACTAGCGGGCTCCTACGAGCAGTACTTC. Its translation is CASRGGLAGSYEQYF.

The sample holds a few counts of this clone. The chain joins TRBV5-8 to TRBJ2-7; D is ambiguous. V was shortened by 3 bases and J by 3 bases, with 7 bases between the two germline ends. Germline assignment: CDR1 SGHTS and CDR2 YDEGEE. The CDR3 spans 12 residues. Here the CDR3 DNA reads TGTGCCAGCAGCTACGGTGACTACGAGCAGTACTTC. This codes for CASSYGDYEQYF.

The chain is built from TRBV6-5 and TRBJ2-1; a possible D gene is TRBD2 (6 bases). The CDR3 loop spans 16 amino acids. CDR1 and CDR2 from the germline V gene are MNHEY and SVGAGI. With 0 bases removed from V and 8 bases from J, the gap between germline ends came to 17 bases. The CDR3 DNA is TGTGCCAGCAGTTACTCCTCGGGGGAGAGCGTGTATGAGCAGTTCTTC. Translated: CASSYSSGESVYEQFF.

The count of this clone is one. This chain uses TRBV27 with TRBJ2-7; D is uncertain. In germline, CDR1 is MNHEY, CDR2 SMNVEV (reference sequence). V shed 3 bases and J shed 4 bases, with 13 bases lying between them. The CDR3 runs 14 residues. DNA for the CDR3: TGTGCCAGCAGTTTTCAGAATCCGGGTTACGAGCAGTACTTC. Translated, it gives CASSFQNPGYEQYF.

This clone showed up just a few times. The chain carries TRBV7-8 and TRBJ2-7; 11 bases match TRBD2. The CDR3 consists of 15 residues. Germline lookup yields CDR1 SGHVS and CDR2 FQNEAQ. Trimming at V came to 1 base and at J to 4 bases, leaving 3 bases not matched to a gene. The CDR3 spells CASSLVGTSGYEQYF. In nucleotides, the CDR3 is TGTGCCAGCAGCTTAGTTGGGACTAGCGGATACGAGCAGTACTTC.

This rearrangement joins TRBV7-6 to TRBJ2-1; D might be TRBD1 (6 bases). CDR1 is SGHVS and CDR2 is FNYEAQ in the germline V gene. The CDR3 totals 13 residues. Trimming removed 5 bases from V and 10 bases from J, with 15 bases in between. The CDR3 here is CASSTKQGGEQFF. In DNA form, the CDR3 reads TGTGCCAGCAGCACCAAACAGGGTGGCGAGCAGTTCTTC.

This chain uses TRBV10-3 with TRBJ1-1, with a tentative D call TRBD1 (6 bases). V lost 2 bases, J lost 8 bases, and 12 bases lay in between. Germline CDR1 is ENHRY and CDR2 is SYGVKD. This CDR3 contains 13 residues. The chain's CDR3 is CAISELVQGEAFF. CDR3 sequence (DNA): TGTGCCATCAGTGAGCTCGTGCAGGGGGAAGCTTTCTTT.

This chain connects TRBV5-6 to TRBJ1-2, with D perhaps matching TRBD1 (5 bases). The V end was cut by 2 bases, the J end by 3 bases, with 17 bases between. The CDR3 is 16 residues long. The V gene's germline CDR1 is SGHDT and CDR2 YYEEEE. The CDR3 loop reads CASSLGDPWRDYGYTF. DNA of the CDR3: TGTGCCAGCAGCTTAGGGGACCCCTGGCGGGACTATGGCTACACCTTC.

V is TRBV4-1 and J is TRBJ1-2, with 7 positions matching TRBD1. Germline CDR1 reads MGHRA; CDR2 reads YSYEKL. V lost 5 bases and J lost 3; bases outside the gene matches: 9. The CDR3 spans 15 residues. The CDR3 DNA reads TGCGCCAGCAGCAAGGGACAGTTCGGGGACTATGGCTACACCTTC. Protein sequence: CASSKGQFGDYGYTF.

CDR3 sequence: CASSTDRESGKNIQYF. Written as DNA, the CDR3 is TGTGCCAGCAGTACTGACAGGGAAAGCGGCAAAAACATTCAGTACTTC. The rearrangement joins TRBV28 to TRBJ2-4; 7 nucleotides align to TRBD1. The CDR3 has 16 residues. CDR1 MDHEN and CDR2 SYDVKM come from the germline V gene. After removal of 5 bases from V and 3 bases from J, the junction contained 10 bases not matched to a gene.

This chain connects TRBV27 to TRBJ2-7, with 15 nucleotides matching TRBD2. The J segment lost 1 base and the V segment lost 5 bases, leaving 9 bases of the junction unmatched. Germline V CDR1 and CDR2: MNHEY, SMNVEV (reference sequence). This CDR3 comprises 18 residues. Here the CDR3 reads CASSPGTSGRRRSYEQYF. The CDR3 DNA follows: TGTGCCAGCAGTCCCGGGACTAGCGGGAGGAGGAGATCCTACGAGCAGTACTTC.

The chain links TRBV4-1 to TRBJ2-5; D is unresolved. Germline CDR1 and CDR2: MGHRA and YSYEKL. The CDR3 has 13 residues. Deletions cut 0 bases from V and 5 bases from J, with 7 bases between. The CDR3 sequence: CASSQDYEETQYF. The CDR3 DNA sequence: TGCGCCAGCAGCCAAGATTACGAGGAGACCCAGTACTTC.

The chain couples TRBV5-4 to TRBJ1-2; weak D call: TRBD1 (5 bases). V was shortened by 0 bases and J by 5 bases, with 11 bases between the two germline ends. This CDR3 spans 14 amino acids. Germline V gives CDR1 SGHNT, CDR2 YYREEE (reference sequence). The CDR3 sequence: CASSLAGDYYGYTF. The CDR3, as DNA: TGTGCCAGCAGCTTGGCGGGGGATTATTATGGCTACACCTTC.

A single count supports this clone. The chain links TRBV19 to TRBJ2-2; D is undetermined. This CDR3 region has 16 residues. CDR1 is LNHDA, CDR2 SQIVND, per germline (reference sequence). The V end was cut by 5 bases, the J end by 4 bases, with 17 bases between. The CDR3 is CASSFPLTVGTGELFF. The CDR3 DNA follows: TGTGCCAGTAGTTTCCCACTCACTGTGGGCACCGGGGAGCTGTTTTTT.

The sample holds one count of this clone. This chain links TRBV6-6 with TRBJ1-2; D is undetermined. Trimming removed 3 bases at V and 5 bases at J, with 10 bases between. From germline, CDR1 is MNHNY and CDR2 SVGAGI (reference sequence). CDR3 size: 13 residues. CDR3 sequence: CASSYPEGYGYTF. The CDR3 DNA reads as TGTGCCAGCAGTTATCCAGAAGGATATGGCTACACCTTC.

The table lists this clone with a few counts. The same CDR3 is also encoded by other DNA sequences in this sample. V is TRBV2 and J is TRBJ1-1; D gene unclear. Germline CDR1 and CDR2: SNHLY and FYNNEI. Trimming cost V 2 bases and J 3 bases, with 7 bases left between them. The CDR3 spans 13 residues. CDR3 residues: CASSESRDTEAFF. As DNA, the CDR3 is TGTGCCAGCAGTGAATCGCGGGACACTGAAGCTTTCTTT. The full variable domain, completed using reference TRBV2 and TRBJ1-1, is EPEVTQTPSHQVTQMGQEVILRCVPISNHLYFYWYRQILGQKVEFLVSFYNNEISEKSEIFDDQFSVERPDGSNFTLKIRSTKLEDSAMYFCASSESRDTEAFFGQGTRLTVV.

A few counts support this clone. DNA of the CDR3: TGTGCCATCAGGGGAAGGAACACTGAAGCTTTCTTT. Amino acid sequence: CAIRGRNTEAFF. The rearrangement joins TRBV10-3 to TRBJ1-1; D uncertain. Trimming left V 6 bases short and J 1 base short, with 6 bases between. Germline V lookup: CDR1 ENHRY, CDR2 SYGVKD. This CDR3 is built from 12 residues.

CDR3 DNA: TGTGCCAGCAGCGGGAGACAGGGTAATGGCTACACCTTC. The encoded protein is CASSGRQGNGYTF. V is TRBV11-3 and J is TRBJ1-2, with 7 nucleotides matching TRBD1. The V segment lost 5 bases and the J segment 6 bases; nucleotides outside the gene matches: 6. The CDR3 has 13 amino acids. Looked up from germline, CDR1 is SGHNT and CDR2 is YENEEA.

The J gene is TRBJ2-7, the V gene TRBV6-6, with D tentatively TRBD1 (6 bases). The CDR3 extends over 15 amino acids. Germline-derived CDR1 and CDR2 are MNHNY and SVGAGI (reference sequence). The V end was cut by 0 bases, the J end by 0 bases, with 9 bases between. CDR3 sequence (DNA): TGTGCCAGCAGTTACTCGGACAGCCGCTCCTACGAGCAGTACTTC. Protein: CASSYSDSRSYEQYF.

The chain has TRBV19 and TRBJ1-2, with 9 bases aligning to TRBD1. With V trimmed by 0 bases and J by 1 base, 3 bases remained unmatched. CDR3 length equals 16 residues. Looked up from germline, CDR1 is LNHDA and CDR2 is SQIVND (reference sequence). The CDR3: CASSIDGTGNNYGYTF. CDR3 coding DNA: TGTGCCAGTAGTATAGATGGGACAGGGAATAACTATGGCTACACCTTC.

This chain connects TRBV5-1 to TRBJ2-3; perhaps TRBD2 as D (6 bases). V was shortened by 4 bases and J by 0 bases, with 12 bases between the two germline ends. Germline V gene sequence: CDR1 SGHRS, CDR2 YFSETQ. The CDR3 has 15 amino acids. Here the CDR3 DNA reads TGCGCCAGCAGCGGAACCGGGACTAGCACAGATACGCAGTATTTT. Protein: CASSGTGTSTDTQYF.

The chain has TRBV5-1 and TRBJ2-1, with TRBD1 matching over 8 bases. Per the germline V gene, CDR1 is SGHRS and CDR2 is YFSETQ. The CDR3 has 14 residues. After removal of 3 bases from V and 13 bases from J, the junction contained 12 bases not matched to a gene. CDR3 sequence: CASSSPGQGRGQFF. The DNA for the CDR3 is TGCGCCAGCAGCTCCCCCGGACAGGGCCGGGGCCAGTTCTTC. Full variable domain (outside the CDR3, taken from reference TRBV5-1 and TRBJ2-1): KAGVTQTPRYLIKTRGQQVTLSCSPISGHRSVSWYQQTPGQGLQFLFEYFSETQRNKGNFPGRFSGRQFSNSRSEMNVSTLELGDSALYLCASSSPGQGRGQFFGPGTRLTVL.

Here the CDR3 reads CASSYFTGGGADTQYF. The CDR3, as DNA: TGTGCCAGCAGTTACTTCACGGGCGGGGGGGCAGATACGCAGTATTTT. The chain has TRBV6-5 and TRBJ2-3; 9 nucleotides align to TRBD2. Germline values: CDR1 MNHEY, CDR2 SVGAGI. The V and J ends lost 1 base and 4 bases, in that order; junction bases with no gene match: 6. The CDR3 totals 16 residues.